The present T cell receptor (beta chain) was sequenced within a study of cytomegalovirus exposure and HLA in healthy donors. Germline lookup yields CDR1 SGHRS and CDR2 YFSETQ. The trim removed 1 base at V and 11 bases at J, leaving 10 bases unmatched. CDR3 length: 14 amino acids. This PCR relied on a set of 60 Vbeta primers and 13 Jbeta primers. Per the original data handling: About 11 million of the 60 million to 80 million unique TCR beta chains counted in a later analysis were shared. Repertoires were generated with immunoSEQ multiplex PCR, while TCRdb's copy carries only in-frame clones and drops some. Clone size and V and J calls were adopted from that table, with D and trimming inferred from the DNA. In all, the sample yields about 64,000 clones.

The TCR was taken from a woman aged 18-29 years in good health and CMV-seronegative. The V gene is TRBV5-1, the J gene TRBJ1-1; TRBD1 matches 8 bases. The sequenced sample consisted of PBMCs. The CDR3: CASSLRFEDRDAFF. The CDR3 DNA reads as TGCGCCAGCAGCTTGAGATTTGAGGACAGGGACGCTTTCTTT.